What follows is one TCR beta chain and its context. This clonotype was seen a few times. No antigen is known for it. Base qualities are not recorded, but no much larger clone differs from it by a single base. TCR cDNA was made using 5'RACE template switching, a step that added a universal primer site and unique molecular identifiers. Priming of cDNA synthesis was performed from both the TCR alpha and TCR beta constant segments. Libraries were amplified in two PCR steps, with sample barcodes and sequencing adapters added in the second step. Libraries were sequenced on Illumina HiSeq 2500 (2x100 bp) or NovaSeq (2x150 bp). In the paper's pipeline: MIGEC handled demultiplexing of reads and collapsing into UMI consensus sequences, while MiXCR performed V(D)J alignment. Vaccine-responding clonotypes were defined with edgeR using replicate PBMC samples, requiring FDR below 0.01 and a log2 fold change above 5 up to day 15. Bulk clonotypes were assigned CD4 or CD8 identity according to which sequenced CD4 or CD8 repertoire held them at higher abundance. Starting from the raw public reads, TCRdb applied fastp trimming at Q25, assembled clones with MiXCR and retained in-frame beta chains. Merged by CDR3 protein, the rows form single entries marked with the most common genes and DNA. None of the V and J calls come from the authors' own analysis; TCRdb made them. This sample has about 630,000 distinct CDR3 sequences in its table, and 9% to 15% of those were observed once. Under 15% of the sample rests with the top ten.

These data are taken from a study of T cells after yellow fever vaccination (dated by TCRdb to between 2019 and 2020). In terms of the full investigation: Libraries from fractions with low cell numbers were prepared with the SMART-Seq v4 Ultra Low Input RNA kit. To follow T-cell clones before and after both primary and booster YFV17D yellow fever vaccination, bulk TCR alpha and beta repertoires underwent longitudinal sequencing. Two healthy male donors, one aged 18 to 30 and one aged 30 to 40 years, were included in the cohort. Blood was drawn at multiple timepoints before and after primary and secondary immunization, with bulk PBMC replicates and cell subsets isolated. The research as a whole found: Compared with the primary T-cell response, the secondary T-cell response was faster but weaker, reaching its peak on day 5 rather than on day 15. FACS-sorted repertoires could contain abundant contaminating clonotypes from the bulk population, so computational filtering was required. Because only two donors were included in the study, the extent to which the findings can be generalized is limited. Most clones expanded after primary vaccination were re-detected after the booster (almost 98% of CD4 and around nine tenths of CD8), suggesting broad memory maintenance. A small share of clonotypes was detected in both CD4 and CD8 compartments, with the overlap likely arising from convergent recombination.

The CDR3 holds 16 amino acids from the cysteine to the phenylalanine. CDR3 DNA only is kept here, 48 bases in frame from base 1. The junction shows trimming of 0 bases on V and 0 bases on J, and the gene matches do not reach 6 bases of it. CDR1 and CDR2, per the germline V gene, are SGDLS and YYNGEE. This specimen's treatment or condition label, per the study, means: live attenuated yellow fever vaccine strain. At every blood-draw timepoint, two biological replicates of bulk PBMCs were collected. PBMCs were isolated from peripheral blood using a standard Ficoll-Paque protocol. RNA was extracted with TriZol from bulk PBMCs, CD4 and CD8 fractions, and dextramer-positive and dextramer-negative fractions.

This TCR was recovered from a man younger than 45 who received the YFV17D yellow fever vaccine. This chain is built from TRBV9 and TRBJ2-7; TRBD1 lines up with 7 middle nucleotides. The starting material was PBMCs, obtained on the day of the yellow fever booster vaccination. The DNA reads TGTGCCAGCAGCGTAGGACCGGGACAGAACTCCTACGAGCAGTACTTC. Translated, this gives CASSVGPGQNSYEQYF.